A single sample is the source of the 2 T cell receptor beta chains below, sequenced in a study of cytomegalovirus exposure and HLA in healthy donors. The PCR ran on 60 Vbeta and 13 Jbeta primers. TCRdb's table, derived via immunoSEQ multiplex PCR, lists solely in-frame clones and lacks some. Counted here are about 120,000 clones, approximately 75% occurring once; the ten biggest clones make up 1.5% to 2%. The specimen was PBMCs. These receptors were collected from a man aged 35-49 years in good health and CMV-seronegative.

The chain carries TRBV19 and TRBJ2-7; D is possibly TRBD1 (5 bases). The CDR3 contains 15 residues. Germline V gene sequence: CDR1 LNHDA, CDR2 SQIVND (reference sequence). The ends were cut back, 4 bases at V and 5 bases at J, with 18 bases in the middle. The CDR3 DNA sequence: TGTGCCAGTAGTAAATCCCCGTGGTTAGGGGACGAGCAGTACTTC. Its translation: CASSKSPWLGDEQYF.

This rearrangement joins TRBV30 to TRBJ2-5; 11 positions agree with TRBD2. The germline V gene has CDR1 GTSNPN and CDR2 SVGIG (reference sequence). The length of the CDR3 is 16 residues. V lost 2 bases and J lost 5; bases outside the gene matches: 10. The CDR3 protein is CAWSLISGGAVETQYF. The CDR3 nucleotides read TGTGCCTGGAGTTTAATTAGCGGGGGGGCTGTGGAGACCCAGTACTTC.